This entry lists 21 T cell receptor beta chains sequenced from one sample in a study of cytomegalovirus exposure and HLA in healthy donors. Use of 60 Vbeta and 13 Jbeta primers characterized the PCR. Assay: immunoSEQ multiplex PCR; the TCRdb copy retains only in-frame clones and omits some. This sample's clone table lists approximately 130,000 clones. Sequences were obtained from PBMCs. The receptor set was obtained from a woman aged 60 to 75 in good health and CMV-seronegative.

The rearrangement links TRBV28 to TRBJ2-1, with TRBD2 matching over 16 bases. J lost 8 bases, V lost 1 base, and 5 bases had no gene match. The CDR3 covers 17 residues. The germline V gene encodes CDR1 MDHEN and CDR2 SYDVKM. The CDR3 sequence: CASSLLGLAGGPDEQFF. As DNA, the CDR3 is TGTGCCAGCAGTTTATTGGGACTAGCGGGGGGGCCTGATGAGCAGTTCTTC.

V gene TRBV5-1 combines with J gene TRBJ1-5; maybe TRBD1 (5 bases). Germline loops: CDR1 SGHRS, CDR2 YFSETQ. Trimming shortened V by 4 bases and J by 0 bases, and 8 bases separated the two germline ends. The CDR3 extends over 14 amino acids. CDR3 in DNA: TGCGCCAGCAGCCGGGACTCTAGCAATCAGCCCCAGCATTTT. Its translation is CASSRDSSNQPQHF.

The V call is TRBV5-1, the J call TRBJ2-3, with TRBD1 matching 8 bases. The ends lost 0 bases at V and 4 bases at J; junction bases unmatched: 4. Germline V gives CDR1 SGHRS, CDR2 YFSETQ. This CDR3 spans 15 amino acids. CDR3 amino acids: CASSLDGRGPDTQYF. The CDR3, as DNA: TGCGCCAGCAGCTTGGATGGCAGGGGGCCAGATACGCAGTATTTT.

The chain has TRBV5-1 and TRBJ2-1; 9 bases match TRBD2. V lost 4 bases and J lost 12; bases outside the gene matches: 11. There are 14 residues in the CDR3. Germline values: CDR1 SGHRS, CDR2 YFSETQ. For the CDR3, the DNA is TGCGCCAGCAGCCTCCCGGGACTAGCAAGAGGGCAGTTCTTC. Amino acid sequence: CASSLPGLARGQFF.

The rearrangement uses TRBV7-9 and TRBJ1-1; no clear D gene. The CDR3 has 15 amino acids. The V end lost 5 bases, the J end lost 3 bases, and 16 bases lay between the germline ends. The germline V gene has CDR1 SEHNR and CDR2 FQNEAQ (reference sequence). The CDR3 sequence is CASSKARSGYTEAFF. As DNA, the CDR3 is TGTGCCAGCAGCAAAGCCCGTTCAGGATACACTGAAGCTTTCTTT.

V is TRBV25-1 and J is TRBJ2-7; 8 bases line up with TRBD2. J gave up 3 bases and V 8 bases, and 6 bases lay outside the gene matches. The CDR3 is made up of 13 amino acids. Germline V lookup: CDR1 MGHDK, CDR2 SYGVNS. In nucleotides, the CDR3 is TGTGCCAGCGATACTAGCGGCAACTACGAGCAGTACTTC. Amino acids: CASDTSGNYEQYF.

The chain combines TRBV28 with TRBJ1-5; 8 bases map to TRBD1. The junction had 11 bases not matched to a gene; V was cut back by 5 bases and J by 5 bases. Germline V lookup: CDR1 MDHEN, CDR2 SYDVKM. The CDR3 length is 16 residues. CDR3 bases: TGTGCCAGCAGTCCCGAGAGCTCAGGGGGCTATCAGCCCCAGCATTTT. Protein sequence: CASSPESSGGYQPQHF. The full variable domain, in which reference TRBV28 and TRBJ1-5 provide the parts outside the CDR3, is DVKVTQSSRYLVKRTGEKVFLECVQDMDHENMFWYRQDPGLGLRLIYFSYDVKMKEKGDIPEGYSVSREKKERFSLILESASTNQTSMYLCASSPESSGGYQPQHFGDGTRLSIL.

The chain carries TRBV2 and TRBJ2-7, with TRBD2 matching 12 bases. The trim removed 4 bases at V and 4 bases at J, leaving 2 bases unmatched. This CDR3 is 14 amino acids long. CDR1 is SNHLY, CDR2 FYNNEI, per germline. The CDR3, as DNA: TGTGCCAGCAGTGCGACTAGCGGGAGATACGAGCAGTACTTC. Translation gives CASSATSGRYEQYF.

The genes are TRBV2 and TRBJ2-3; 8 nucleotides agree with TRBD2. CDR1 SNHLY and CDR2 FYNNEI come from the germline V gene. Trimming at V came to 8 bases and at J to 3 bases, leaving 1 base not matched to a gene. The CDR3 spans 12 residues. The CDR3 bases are TGTGCCAGCGGGACTAGTACAGATACGCAGTATTTT. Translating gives CASGTSTDTQYF.

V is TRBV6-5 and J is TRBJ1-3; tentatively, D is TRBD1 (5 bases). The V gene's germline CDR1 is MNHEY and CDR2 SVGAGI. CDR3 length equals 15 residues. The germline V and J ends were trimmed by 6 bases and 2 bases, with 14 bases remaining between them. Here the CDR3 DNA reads TGTGCCAGCAGCTCCGGGGGTTTTGCTGGAAACACCATATATTTT. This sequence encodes CASSSGGFAGNTIYF.

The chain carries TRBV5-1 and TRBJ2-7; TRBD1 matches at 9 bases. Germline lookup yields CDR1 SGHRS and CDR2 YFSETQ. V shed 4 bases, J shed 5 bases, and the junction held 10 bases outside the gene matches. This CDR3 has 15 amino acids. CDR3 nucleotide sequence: TGCGCCAGCAGCCCCGGGACAGGGAACGTCCACGAGCAGTACTTC. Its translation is CASSPGTGNVHEQYF.

The CDR3 nucleotides are TGTGCCATCGCCGGGGACAGGTCGGGAGAGACCCAGTACTTC. It yields the protein CAIAGDRSGETQYF. The chain joins TRBV10-3 to TRBJ2-5; TRBD1 matches 8 bases. CDR3 length equals 14 residues. V dropped 8 bases and J dropped 4; count of bases not matched to a gene: 9. In germline, CDR1 is ENHRY, CDR2 SYGVKD.

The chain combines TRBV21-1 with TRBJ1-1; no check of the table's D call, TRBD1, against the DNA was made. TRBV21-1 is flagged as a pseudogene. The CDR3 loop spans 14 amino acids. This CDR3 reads CASSNRDRGTEAFF. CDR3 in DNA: TGTGCCAGCAGCAACCGGGACAGGGGCACTGAAGCTTTCTTT.

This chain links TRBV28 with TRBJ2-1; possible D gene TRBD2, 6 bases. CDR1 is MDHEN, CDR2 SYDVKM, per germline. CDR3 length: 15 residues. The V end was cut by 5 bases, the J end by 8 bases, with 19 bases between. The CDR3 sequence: CASSGRGLPFHEQFF. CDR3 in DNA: TGTGCCAGCAGTGGCCGGGGACTCCCCTTCCATGAGCAGTTCTTC.

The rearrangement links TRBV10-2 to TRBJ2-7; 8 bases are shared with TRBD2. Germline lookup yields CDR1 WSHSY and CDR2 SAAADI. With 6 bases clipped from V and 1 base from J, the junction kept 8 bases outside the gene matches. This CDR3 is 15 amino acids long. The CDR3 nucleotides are TGCGCCAGCAGGGGGAGCGGGAGCCTTTCCTACGAGCAGTACTTC. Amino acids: CASRGSGSLSYEQYF.

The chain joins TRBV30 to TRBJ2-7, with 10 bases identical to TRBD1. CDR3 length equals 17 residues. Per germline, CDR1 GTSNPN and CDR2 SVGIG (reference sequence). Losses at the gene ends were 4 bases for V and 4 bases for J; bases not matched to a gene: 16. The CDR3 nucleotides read TGTGCCTGGAACTCCCACCCCGGGACAGGGGCCGGGTACGAGCAGTACTTC. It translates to CAWNSHPGTGAGYEQYF.

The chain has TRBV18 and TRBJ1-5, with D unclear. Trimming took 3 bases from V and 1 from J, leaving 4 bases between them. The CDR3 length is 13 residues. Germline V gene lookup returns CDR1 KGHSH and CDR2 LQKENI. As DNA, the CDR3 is TGTGCCAGCTCACCCATGAGCAATCAGCCCCAGCATTTT. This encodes CASSPMSNQPQHF.

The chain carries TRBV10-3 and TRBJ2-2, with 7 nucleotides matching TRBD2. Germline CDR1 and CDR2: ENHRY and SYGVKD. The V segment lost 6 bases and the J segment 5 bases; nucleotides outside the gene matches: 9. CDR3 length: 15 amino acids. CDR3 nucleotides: TGTGCCATCAGACTAGCGTCCGAGAGTACCGGGGAGCTGTTTTTT. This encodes CAIRLASESTGELFF.

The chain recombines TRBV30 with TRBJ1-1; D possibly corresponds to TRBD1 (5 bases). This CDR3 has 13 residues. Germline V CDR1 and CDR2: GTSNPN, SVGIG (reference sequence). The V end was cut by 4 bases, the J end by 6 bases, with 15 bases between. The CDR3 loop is CAWKGKGVAEAFF. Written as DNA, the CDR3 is TGTGCCTGGAAGGGGAAAGGGGTCGCTGAAGCTTTCTTT. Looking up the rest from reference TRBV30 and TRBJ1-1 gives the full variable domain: SQTIHQWPATLVQPVGSPLSLECTVEGTSNPNLYWYRQAAGRGLQLLFYSVGIGQISSEVPQNLSASRPQDRQFILSSKKLLLSDSGFYLCAWKGKGVAEAFFGQGTRLTVV.

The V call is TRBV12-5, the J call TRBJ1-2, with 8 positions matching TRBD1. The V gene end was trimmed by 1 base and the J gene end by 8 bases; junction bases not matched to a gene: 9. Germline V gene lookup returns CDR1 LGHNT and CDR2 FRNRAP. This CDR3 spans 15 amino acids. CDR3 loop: CASGLAGTGPRGYTF. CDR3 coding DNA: TGTGCTAGTGGTTTGGCAGGGACAGGTCCGCGGGGCTACACCTTC.

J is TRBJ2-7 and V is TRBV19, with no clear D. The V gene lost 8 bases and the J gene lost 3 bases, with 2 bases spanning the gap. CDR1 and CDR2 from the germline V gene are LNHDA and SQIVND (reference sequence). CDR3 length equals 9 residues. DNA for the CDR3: TGTGCCAGTTACTACGAGCAGTACTTC. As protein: CASYYEQYF.